This TCR beta chain was obtained from a study of blood T cell repertoires in COVID-19. Method: immunoSEQ multiplex PCR; TCRdb's copy keeps in-frame clones and lacks some. Here the sample spans some 46,000 clones, more than 75% being singletons. The CDR3 totals 17 residues. Between the trimmed V and J ends, which lost 2 bases and 6 bases, there was a span of 19 bases. CDR1 and CDR2 (germline): MNHEY, SMNVEV (reference sequence). V usage is TRBV27 and J usage is TRBJ2-2, with D tentatively TRBD2 (6 bases). The clonotype was recovered from a human donor in a cohort sampled during active COVID-19. The specimen was peripheral blood. CDR3 loop: CASSLRGGAVRPGELFF. In DNA, the CDR3 is TGTGCCAGCAGTTTACGAGGCGGGGCAGTCAGACCCGGGGAGCTGTTTTTT.